A single sample gave rise to the 22 T cell receptor beta chains below, sequenced in a study of CXCR3-negative and CXCR3-positive naive CD8 T cells. The study made its TRB cDNA libraries by 5' RACE, adding UMI labels. For each CDR3 protein, TCRdb gives one entry from its re-call of the 5' RACE reads, without DNA. The sample table sets out roughly 65,000 distinct CDR3 sequences. The antigens for these receptors are not known. Findings of the study overall: CXCR3-positive naive cells had TRB CDR3s that were more hydrophobic than CXCR3-negative naive cells had.

The sample consisted of naive CXCR3+ CD8+ T cells from blood. Subset: CD45RO-CCR7+CD27+CD95- naive CD8+ T cells expressing CXCR3 (TNR3+). Receptor source: a human donor in good health. Some clones in this sample may be carry-over from other donors' samples.

This chain connects TRBV5-5 to TRBJ2-7; the D gene TCRdb calls, TRBD2, cannot be checked with no DNA. There are 14 residues in the CDR3. Germline CDR1 SGHKS, CDR2 YYEKEE (reference sequence). The CDR3 reads CASSHRLEVGEQYF.

V and J are TRBV20-1 and TRBJ2-7; TCRdb names TRBD1, which stays unverified in the absence of DNA. This CDR3 spans 14 amino acids. Germline-derived CDR1 and CDR2 are DFQATT and SNEGSKA (reference sequence). The CDR3 here is CSAKDYTTGREQYF.

J is TRBJ2-2 and V is TRBV20-1; TCRdb calls TRBD2, which cannot be checked without DNA. The CDR3 has 20 amino acids. In germline, CDR1 is DFQATT, CDR2 SNEGSKA (reference sequence). CDR3 in amino acids: CSARDWSPLAGGRNTGELFF.

The J gene is TRBJ2-6, the V gene TRBV4-3. The CDR3 consists of 16 residues. Germline-derived CDR1 and CDR2 are LGHNA and YSLEER. The CDR3 loop is CASSQEEGSGANVLTF.

The V call is TRBV6-2 or TRBV6-3, the J call TRBJ1-2; TCRdb's assignment of TRBD1 cannot be checked, as there is no DNA. Per the germline V gene, CDR1 is MNHEY and CDR2 is SVGEGT. The CDR3 runs 15 residues. The chain's CDR3 is CASRSFVAGVYGYTF.

The J gene is TRBJ2-1, the V gene TRBV19; absent DNA, TCRdb's TRBD1 call cannot be checked. From germline, CDR1 is LNHDA and CDR2 SQIVND (reference sequence). This CDR3 has 15 amino acids. The CDR3 sequence is CASSEQGSAYNEQFF.

The rearrangement uses TRBV12-3 or TRBV12-4 and TRBJ2-7; TCRdb picks TRBD1, but there is no DNA to check that call. The CDR3 contains 14 residues. CDR3 in amino acids: CASGTYRVSYEQYF.

The chain uses TRBV6-2 or TRBV6-3 and TRBJ2-7; TCRdb's D call of TRBD1 is untestable without DNA. The CDR3 spans 13 residues. Germline loops: CDR1 MNHEY, CDR2 SVGEGT. CDR3 residues: CASNDRVSGEQYF.

This chain joins TRBV29-1 and TRBJ2-1; TCRdb proposes TRBD1, but this gene call is untestable without DNA. CDR1 and CDR2 (germline): SQVTM, ANQGSEA. The CDR3 is made up of 13 amino acids. CDR3: CSAGHRGWDEQFF.

The rearrangement uses TRBV7-4 and TRBJ1-5. Germline values: CDR1 SGHVT, CDR2 SQSDAQ. The CDR3 runs 11 residues. This CDR3 reads CASSLGQPQHF.

The CDR3 region is CASSYSITDPLRWYF. V is TRBV6-5 and J is TRBJ2-7. The CDR3 has 15 residues. Germline V gives CDR1 MNHEY, CDR2 SVGAGI.

This chain uses TRBV7-9 with TRBJ2-1. The CDR3 runs to 16 residues. CDR1 is SEHNR, CDR2 FQNEAQ, per germline (reference sequence). CDR3 loop: CASSDLAVGSYNEQFF. Drawing the rest from reference TRBV7-9 and TRBJ2-1, the complete variable domain is DTGVSQNPRHKITKRGQNVTFRCDPISEHNRLYWYRQTLGQGPEFLTYFQNEAQLEKSRLLSDRFSAERPKGSFSTLEIQRTEQGDSAMYLCASSDLAVGSYNEQFFGPGTRLTVL.

This rearrangement joins TRBV7-6 to TRBJ2-2. Germline assignment: CDR1 SGHVS and CDR2 FNYEAQ. The CDR3 runs to 17 residues. CDR3 region: CASSLAATVANTGELFF.

The chain is built from TRBV7-2 and TRBJ1-2; the D call of TRBD1 rests on TCRdb alone, since no DNA is present to check it. CDR1 and CDR2 (germline): SGHTA, FQGNSA. CDR3 size: 15 residues. CDR3 in amino acids: CASSRLPRDNYGYTF.

V is TRBV5-5 and J is TRBJ2-1; TCRdb picks TRBD2, but there is no DNA to check that call. CDR1 is SGHKS, CDR2 YYEKEE, per germline (reference sequence). The CDR3 extends over 15 amino acids. CDR3 residues: CASSLYTSGGNEQFF.

This chain uses TRBV12-3 or TRBV12-4 with TRBJ1-4; the TRBD1 assignment by TCRdb is unverifiable without DNA. The CDR3 loop spans 12 amino acids. The CDR3: CASSSQGVELFF.

This chain uses TRBV12-5 with TRBJ2-7. The CDR3 spans 12 residues. CDR1 and CDR2 from the germline V gene are LGHNT and FRNRAP. CDR3 residues: CASGFGVEEQYF.

The rearrangement uses TRBV5-1 and TRBJ2-7; TCRdb's D call, TRBD1, is unchecked because there is no DNA. The length of the CDR3 is 14 residues. Germline CDR1 is SGHRS and CDR2 is YFSETQ. The CDR3 loop reads CASSQLDSTYEQYF. The variable domain in full, completed from reference TRBV5-1 and TRBJ2-7, reads KAGVTQTPRYLIKTRGQQVTLSCSPISGHRSVSWYQQTPGQGLQFLFEYFSETQRNKGNFPGRFSGRQFSNSRSEMNVSTLELGDSALYLCASSQLDSTYEQYFGPGTRLTVT.

The chain uses TRBV7-9 and TRBJ1-5; TCRdb's D call, TRBD1, is unchecked because there is no DNA. Germline CDR1 SEHNR, CDR2 FQNEAQ (reference sequence). The CDR3 contains 15 residues. The CDR3 region is CASSLAWQGNQPQHF.

The chain employs TRBV4-1 and TRBJ2-1; with no DNA, the TCRdb D assignment of TRBD1 cannot be verified. Germline CDR1 is MGHRA and CDR2 is YSYEKL. The CDR3 length is 16 residues. CDR3 residues: CASSLTRGAANNEQFF.

The chain has TRBV5-1 and TRBJ2-1. The CDR3 is made up of 14 amino acids. Germline CDR1 is SGHRS and CDR2 is YFSETQ. The CDR3 protein is CASSLVPRNNEQFF.

The J gene is TRBJ2-7, the V gene TRBV9; TCRdb picks TRBD1, but there is no DNA to check that call. This CDR3 is built from 14 residues. CDR1 is SGDLS, CDR2 YYNGEE, per germline. CDR3 sequence reads: CASSVEGGAAEQYF. Combining the CDR3 with reference TRBV9 and TRBJ2-7 gives the whole variable domain DSGVTQTPKHLITATGQRVTLRCSPRSGDLSVYWYQQSLDQGLQFLIQYYNGEERAKGNILERFSAQQFPDLHSELNLSSLELGDSALYFCASSVEGGAAEQYFGPGTRLTVT.